This T cell receptor (beta chain) was captured by sequencing in a study of blood T cell repertoires in COVID-19. This clone turned up a few times. The data were produced by immunoSEQ multiplex PCR, yet TCRdb's version contains in-frame clones alone and is incomplete. Here the sample spans 150,000 or so clones, 70% to 90% being singletons. The CDR3 has 15 residues. Germline V CDR1 and CDR2: SGHTA, FQGNSA. The ends were cut back, 5 bases at V and 2 bases at J, with 16 bases in the middle. The source is a woman aged 55-70 years with COVID-19, enrolled during active disease. V is TRBV7-2 and J is TRBJ2-7; no definite D call. The sequenced material came from peripheral blood. DNA of the CDR3: TGTGCCAGCAGCCCCACTATTGGGTCCCCCTACGAGCAGTACTTC. This sequence encodes CASSPTIGSPYEQYF. The entire variable domain, with the rest obtained from reference TRBV7-2 and TRBJ2-7, is as follows: GAGVSQSPSNKVTEKGKDVELRCDPISGHTALYWYRQSLGQGLEFLIYFQGNSAPDKSGLPSDRFSAERTGGSVSTLTIQRTQQEDSAVYLCASSPTIGSPYEQYFGPGTRLTVT.